The clone carrying this T cell receptor beta chain has more than one count but fewer than ten. The antigen remains undetermined. This record comes from a study of identical twins. Points from the study as a whole: Twins shared out-of-frame alpha sequences with excess low generation probability. In zero-insertion analyses, partial confounding could arise from invariant MAIT and iNKT cells.

Among all donors, each was a healthy Caucasian. TCRdb re-derived calls from the 5' RACE reads in MiXCR, one entry per CDR3 protein. The table has approximately 630,000 distinct CDR3 sequences, roughly 7.2% seen once. V lost 3 bases, J lost 6 bases, and 12 bases lay in between. The CDR3 sequence is 13 residues long. Germline-derived CDR1 and CDR2 are LNHDA and SQIVND (reference sequence). This sample was shared with a second study, whose subject was yellow fever vaccine responses in identical twins.

The TCR sequence derives from a woman between 18 and 29 years old in good health. The V call is TRBV19, the J call TRBJ2-7; D possibly corresponds to TRBD1 (5 bases). The sequenced material came from PBMCs. The CDR3 protein is CASSMAGRGEQYF. DNA for the CDR3: TGTGCCAGTAGTATGGCAGGGCGCGGCGAGCAGTACTTC.